A selection of T cell receptor beta chains follows, all from one sample in a study of T cells in tumors after PD-1 blockade. Sequencing was performed with immunoSEQ multiplex PCR; in TCRdb, only in-frame clones are kept and a portion is missing. The sample lists more than 11,000 clones; 80% to 85% were seen once. Here the sequenced sample was PBMCs, taken after anti-PD-1 treatment. The source of these receptors is a human donor with basal cell carcinoma. The CDR3 runs from the conserved cysteine through the conserved F or W. D genes are given only for firm matches. A row's size may be missing; if present it is once, few, many or a size class.

clone_size d_call j_call v_call cdr3_aa cdr3_nt
. . TRBJ1-3 TRBV10-1 CASSAPGAAGNTIYF TGCGCCAGCAGTGCTCCAGGGGCTGCGGGAAACACCATATATTTT
once TRBD1 TRBJ2-7 TRBV28 CASSLQGDEQYF TGTGCCAGCAGTTTGCAGGGGGACGAGCAGTACTTC
. . TRBJ2-3 TRBV5-6 CASSLRGVDTQYF TGTGCCAGCAGCTTGAGAGGTGTAGATACGCAGTATTTT
. . TRBJ1-1 TRBV7-9 CASSSDWAEAFF TGTGCCAGCAGCTCTGACTGGGCTGAAGCTTTCTTT
. . TRBJ1-5 TRBV5-6 CASSLGVNQPQHF TGTGCCAGCAGCTTGGGAGTAAATCAGCCCCAGCATTTT
. TRBD2 TRBJ2-1 TRBV19 CASTRSGRAFSNEQFF TGTGCCAGTACCCGTAGCGGGAGGGCCTTCTCCAATGAGCAGTTCTTC
. . TRBJ1-1 TRBV2 CASRGGPVDTEAFF TGTGCCAGCAGGGGGGGCCCTGTGGACACTGAAGCTTTCTTT
. TRBD1 TRBJ1-2 TRBV18 CASSRGPDYGYTF TGTGCCAGCTCAAGGGGGCCGGACTATGGCTACACCTTC
. TRBD1 TRBJ1-5 TRBV19 CASSIGTGYNQPQHF TGTGCCAGTAGTATTGGGACAGGGTACAATCAGCCCCAGCATTTT
. . TRBJ2-7 TRBV5-1 CASSPAGASSSYEQYF TGCGCCAGCAGCCCGGCCGGGGCCTCGAGCTCCTACGAGCAGTACTTC
. TRBD1 TRBJ1-2 TRBV20-1 CSASLTGEGDGYTF TGCAGTGCTAGTTTGACAGGGGAGGGGGATGGCTACACCTTC
. . TRBJ1-2 TRBV6-1 CASSEALIRLQGGGYTF TGTGCCAGCAGTGAAGCGCTTATACGCCTACAGGGTGGAGGCTACACCTTC
. . TRBJ1-6 TRBV28 CASSLARRAHNSPLHF TGTGCCAGCAGTTTAGCCAGAAGGGCCCATAATTCACCCCTCCACTTT
. . TRBJ2-7 TRBV19 CASSYQVHYEQYF TGTGCCAGTAGTTACCAGGTTCACTACGAGCAGTACTTC
. . TRBJ1-1 TRBV19 CASSISWGTEAFF TGTGCCAGTAGTATCTCCTGGGGCACTGAAGCTTTCTTT
once . TRBJ2-2 TRBV10-3 CAIRPGPRTGELFF TGTGCCATCAGGCCGGGACCCAGAACCGGGGAGCTGTTTTTT
medium-sized . TRBJ1-2 TRBV5-1 CASSLVHRDGYTF TGCGCCAGCAGCTTGGTTCATCGGGATGGCTACACCTTC
. . TRBJ1-6 TRBV3-1/TRBV3-2 CASSPRGGSSYNSPLHF TGTGCCAGCAGCCCTCGAGGGGGAAGCTCCTATAATTCACCCCTCCACTTT
. TRBD1 TRBJ2-2 TRBV5-1 CASSLDAGGFSGELFF TGCGCCAGCAGCCTCGACGCAGGGGGATTTTCCGGGGAGCTGTTTTTT
. . TRBJ2-7 TRBV4-1 CASSPTGIYEQYF TGCGCCAGCAGCCCGACAGGAATCTACGAGCAGTACTTC
. TRBD2 TRBJ2-1 TRBV30 CAWETSGSYNEQFF TGTGCCTGGGAGACTAGCGGATCCTACAATGAGCAGTTCTTC
. . TRBJ2-1 TRBV7-9 CASSLGASHRGDYPFF TGTGCCAGCAGCTTAGGGGCAAGCCATAGAGGGGATTATCCGTTCTTC
. TRBD1 TRBJ1-2 TRBV10-3 CAIRPAGDRGGSGYTF TGTGCCATCAGGCCGGCGGGGGACAGGGGTGGCAGTGGCTACACCTTC
. . TRBJ1-1 TRBV3-1/TRBV3-2 CASSKRGAPNTEAFF TGTGCCAGCAGTAAAAGGGGGGCCCCGAACACTGAAGCTTTCTTT
. . TRBJ2-3 TRBV5-1 CASKMDLYGTDTQYF TGCGCCAGCAAGATGGATCTATACGGCACAGATACGCAGTATTTT
. TRBD1 TRBJ2-5 TRBV6-5 CASSRDSQETQYF TGTGCCAGCAGTCGGGACAGCCAAGAGACCCAGTACTTC
. TRBD2 TRBJ2-5 TRBV5-1 CASSGTSGQETQYF TGCGCCAGCAGCGGGACTAGCGGACAAGAGACCCAGTACTTC
. . TRBJ2-7 TRBV7-9 CASSLHSGTAREQYF TGTGCCAGCAGCTTGCACTCGGGGACGGCTCGCGAGCAGTACTTC
. TRBD1 TRBJ1-2 TRBV28 CASSFQQGALDYGYTF TGTGCCAGCAGTTTTCAACAGGGGGCATTAGACTATGGCTACACCTTC
. TRBD1 TRBJ1-2 TRBV5-5 CASGGQNYGYTF TGTGCCAGCGGGGGACAGAACTATGGCTACACCTTC
. TRBD1 TRBJ2-1 TRBV19 CASSILRTGGTMAYNEQFF TGTGCCAGTAGTATTCTCCGGACAGGGGGAACCATGGCCTACAATGAGCAGTTCTTC
. . TRBJ1-1 TRBV5-1 CASGTSGTEAFF TGCGCCAGTGGGACAAGTGGGACTGAAGCTTTCTTT
. . TRBJ1-6 TRBV6-1 CASSETGNNSPLHF TGTGCCAGCAGTGAAACAGGGAATAATTCACCCCTCCACTTT
. . TRBJ2-1 TRBV7-9 CASSLGGKIYNEQFF TGTGCCAGCAGCTTAGGAGGGAAAATCTACAATGAGCAGTTCTTC
. . TRBJ2-7 TRBV18 CASSRHNFYEQYF TGTGCCAGCTCACGTCACAACTTCTACGAGCAGTACTTC
. . TRBJ1-3 TRBV6-5 CASSNWHLDWNTIYF TGTGCCAGCAGTAACTGGCATCTTGACTGGAACACCATATATTTT
. . TRBJ1-1 TRBV19 CASSGGLNTEAFF TGTGCCAGTAGTGGGGGATTGAACACTGAAGCTTTCTTT
. TRBD1 TRBJ2-2 TRBV7-9 CASSQLNTGVGTGELFF TGTGCCAGCAGCCAGCTAAATACAGGGGTTGGCACCGGGGAGCTGTTTTTT
. TRBD2 TRBJ2-7 TRBV5-5 CASSLYRGDGKAGYF TGTGCCAGCAGCTTGTATCGGGGGGACGGCAAAGCGGGGTACTTC
. TRBD1 TRBJ1-2 TRBV28 CASSLTGTGAYGYTF TGTGCCAGCAGTTTAACCGGGACAGGGGCCTATGGCTACACCTTC
few TRBD2 TRBJ2-1 TRBV19 CASSMMEREGVNEQFF TGTGCCAGTAGTATGATGGAGCGGGAGGGCGTCAATGAGCAGTTCTTC
. TRBD1 TRBJ1-2 TRBV28 CASSLSPGQGVLTF TGTGCCAGCAGTTTATCCCCGGGACAGGGCGTTTTGACCTTC
. TRBD1 TRBJ1-2 TRBV2 CASSYRDSYGYTF TGTGCCAGCAGTTACCGGGACAGCTATGGCTACACCTTC
. . TRBJ1-2 TRBV28 CASSPPPRTHASNYGYTF TGTGCCAGCAGTCCCCCCCCCAGGACCCATGCTTCTAACTATGGCTACACCTTC
. . TRBJ1-2 TRBV6-1 CASSELGYNYGYTF TGTGCCAGCAGTGAACTCGGCTATAACTATGGCTACACCTTC
. . TRBJ1-5 TRBV27 CASRGAGQPQHF TGTGCCAGCAGAGGGGCTGGTCAGCCCCAGCATTTT
. . TRBJ1-1 TRBV4-1 CASSQGGGWNTEAFF TGCGCCAGCAGCCAAGGCGGGGGTTGGAACACTGAAGCTTTCTTT